This T cell receptor (beta chain) comes out of a study of cytomegalovirus exposure and HLA in healthy donors. Study conclusions and caveats: Overall, approximately 150 TCR beta chains were annotated as cytomegalovirus-associated. Most TCR sequences showed up rarely, but some public TCRs showed up in many donors.

PCR was performed using 60 Vbeta and 13 Jbeta primers. TCRdb's table, derived via immunoSEQ multiplex PCR, lists solely in-frame clones and lacks some. Among roughly 200,000 clones, around 82% were seen once, and the ten largest hold approximately 14%. Details on this clone: No antigen is known for it.

CDR1 is GTSNPN and CDR2 is SVGIG in the germline V gene (reference sequence). CDR3 length: 18 residues. The ends lost 1 base at V and 4 bases at J; junction bases unmatched: 17. This clonotype originated in a woman in her 30s in good health and CMV-seropositive. V gene TRBV30 combines with J gene TRBJ2-3; TRBD2 aligns across 7 bases. The specimen was PBMCs. The DNA of the CDR3 is TGTGCCTGGAGTGCGGGGGGATCCGGGACTTGGAGCCCAGATACGCAGTATTTT. Translated: CAWSAGGSGTWSPDTQYF.